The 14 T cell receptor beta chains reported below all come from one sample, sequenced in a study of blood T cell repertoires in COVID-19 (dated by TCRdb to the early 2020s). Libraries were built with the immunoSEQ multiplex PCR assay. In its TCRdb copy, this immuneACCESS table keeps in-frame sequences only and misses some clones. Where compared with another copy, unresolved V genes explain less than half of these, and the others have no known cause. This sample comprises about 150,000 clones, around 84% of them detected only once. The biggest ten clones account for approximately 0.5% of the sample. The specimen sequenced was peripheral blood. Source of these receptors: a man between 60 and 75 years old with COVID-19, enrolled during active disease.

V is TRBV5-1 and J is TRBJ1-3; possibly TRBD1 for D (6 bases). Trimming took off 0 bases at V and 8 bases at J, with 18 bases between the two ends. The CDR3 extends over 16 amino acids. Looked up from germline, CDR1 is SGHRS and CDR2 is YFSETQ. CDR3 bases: TGCGCCAGCAGCTTGGGGCAGGGGTCGTTCTGGGACACCATATATTTT. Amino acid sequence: CASSLGQGSFWDTIYF.

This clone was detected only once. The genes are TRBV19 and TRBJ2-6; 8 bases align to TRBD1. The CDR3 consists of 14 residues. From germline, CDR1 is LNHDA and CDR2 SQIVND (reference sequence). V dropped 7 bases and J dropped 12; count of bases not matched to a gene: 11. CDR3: CASNQGASTLVLTF. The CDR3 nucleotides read TGTGCCAGTAACCAGGGGGCCTCCACCCTCGTCCTGACTTTC.

CDR3 bases: TGTGCCAGCAGCGGCCCCGTCGGGGACAGCGGAGGATCCCTCTCTGGGGCCAACGTCCTGACTTTC. It is translated as CASSGPVGDSGGSLSGANVLTF. This chain links TRBV7-3 with TRBJ2-6, with 7 bases identical to TRBD1. The CDR3 is made up of 22 amino acids. V was pared by 5 bases and J by 0 bases, with 22 bases of the junction left unmatched. Germline V CDR1 and CDR2: SGHTA, FQGTGA.

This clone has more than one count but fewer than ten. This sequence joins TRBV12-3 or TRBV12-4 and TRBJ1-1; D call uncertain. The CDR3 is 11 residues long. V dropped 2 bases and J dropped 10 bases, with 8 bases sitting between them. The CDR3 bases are TGTGCCAGCAGTTTACATCCCCCAGCTTTCTTT. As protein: CASSLHPPAFF.

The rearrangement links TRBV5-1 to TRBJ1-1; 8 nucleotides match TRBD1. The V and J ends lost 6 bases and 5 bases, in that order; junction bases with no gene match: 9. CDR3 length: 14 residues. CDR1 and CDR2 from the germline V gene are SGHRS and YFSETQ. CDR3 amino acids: CASNPGQGGTEAFF. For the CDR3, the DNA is TGCGCCAGCAACCCCGGACAGGGCGGGACTGAAGCTTTCTTT.

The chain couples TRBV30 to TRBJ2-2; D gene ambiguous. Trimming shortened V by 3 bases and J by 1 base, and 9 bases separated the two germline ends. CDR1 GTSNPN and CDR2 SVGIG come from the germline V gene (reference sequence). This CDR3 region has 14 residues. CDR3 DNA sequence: TGTGCCTGGAGCTCGAAGCTGAACACCGGGGAGCTGTTTTTT. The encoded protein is CAWSSKLNTGELFF. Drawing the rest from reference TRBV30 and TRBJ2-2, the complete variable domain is SQTIHQWPATLVQPVGSPLSLECTVEGTSNPNLYWYRQAAGRGLQLLFYSVGIGQISSEVPQNLSASRPQDRQFILSSKKLLLSDSGFYLCAWSSKLNTGELFFGEGSRLTVL.

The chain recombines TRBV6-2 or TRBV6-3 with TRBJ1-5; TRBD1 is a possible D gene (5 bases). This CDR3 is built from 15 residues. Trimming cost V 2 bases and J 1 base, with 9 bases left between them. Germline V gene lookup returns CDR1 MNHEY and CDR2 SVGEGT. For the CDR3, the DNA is TGTGCCAGCAGTTACGCTCGGGGGAGCAATCAGCCCCAGCATTTT. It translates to CASSYARGSNQPQHF.

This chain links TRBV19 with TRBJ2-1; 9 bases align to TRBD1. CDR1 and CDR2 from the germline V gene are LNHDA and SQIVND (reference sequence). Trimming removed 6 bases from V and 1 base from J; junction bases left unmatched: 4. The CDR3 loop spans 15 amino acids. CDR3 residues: CASSVGTGSYNEQFF. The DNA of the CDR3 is TGTGCCAGTAGCGTAGGGACAGGGTCCTACAATGAGCAGTTCTTC.

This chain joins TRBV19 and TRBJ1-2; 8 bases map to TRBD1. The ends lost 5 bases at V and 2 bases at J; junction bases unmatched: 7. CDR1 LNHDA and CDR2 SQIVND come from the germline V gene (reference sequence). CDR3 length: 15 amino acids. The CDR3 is CASSGTQGANYGYTF. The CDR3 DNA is TGTGCCAGTAGTGGCACTCAGGGGGCGAACTATGGCTACACCTTC.

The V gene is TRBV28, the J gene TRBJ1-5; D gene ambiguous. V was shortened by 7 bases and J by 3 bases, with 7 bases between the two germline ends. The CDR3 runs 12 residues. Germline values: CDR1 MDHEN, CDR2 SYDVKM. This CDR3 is CASTGNNQPQHF. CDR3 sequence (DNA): TGTGCCAGCACGGGTAACAATCAGCCCCAGCATTTT.

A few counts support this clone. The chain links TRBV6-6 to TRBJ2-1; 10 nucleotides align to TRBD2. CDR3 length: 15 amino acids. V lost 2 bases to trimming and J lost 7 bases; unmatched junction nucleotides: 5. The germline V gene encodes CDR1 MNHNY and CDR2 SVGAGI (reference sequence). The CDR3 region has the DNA TGTGCCAGCAGTTACACTAGCGGGGTCGGGAATGAGCAGTTCTTC. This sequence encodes CASSYTSGVGNEQFF.

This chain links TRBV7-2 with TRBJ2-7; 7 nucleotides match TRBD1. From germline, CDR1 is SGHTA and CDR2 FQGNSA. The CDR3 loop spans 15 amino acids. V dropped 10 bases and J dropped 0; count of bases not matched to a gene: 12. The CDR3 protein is CATNLGQKSSYEQYF. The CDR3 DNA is TGTGCCACCAACTTGGGACAGAAGAGCTCCTACGAGCAGTACTTC.

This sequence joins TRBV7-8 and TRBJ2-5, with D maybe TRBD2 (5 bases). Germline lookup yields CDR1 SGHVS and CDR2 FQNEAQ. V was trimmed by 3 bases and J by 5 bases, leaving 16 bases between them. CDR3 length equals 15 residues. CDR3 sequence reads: CASSLTLAGVETQYF. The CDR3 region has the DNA TGTGCCAGCAGCTTGACTCTAGCCGGAGTCGAGACCCAGTACTTC.

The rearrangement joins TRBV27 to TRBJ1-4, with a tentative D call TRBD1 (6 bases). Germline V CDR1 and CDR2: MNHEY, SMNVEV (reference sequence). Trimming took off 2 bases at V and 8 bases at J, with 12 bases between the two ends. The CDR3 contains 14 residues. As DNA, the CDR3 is TGTGCCAGCAGTTTACGGGGGGCATGGGAAAAACTGTTTTTT. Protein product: CASSLRGAWEKLFF.